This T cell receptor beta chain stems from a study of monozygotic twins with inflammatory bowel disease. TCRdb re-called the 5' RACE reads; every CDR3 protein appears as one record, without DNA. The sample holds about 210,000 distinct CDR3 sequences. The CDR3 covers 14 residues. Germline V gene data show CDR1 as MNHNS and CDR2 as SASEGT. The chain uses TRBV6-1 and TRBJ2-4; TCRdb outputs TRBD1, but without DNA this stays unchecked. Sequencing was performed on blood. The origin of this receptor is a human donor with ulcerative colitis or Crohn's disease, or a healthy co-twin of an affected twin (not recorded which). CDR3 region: CASRLDRVGDMQYF.